The rows below give T cell receptor beta chains drawn from one sample of a study of cytomegalovirus exposure and HLA in healthy donors. Libraries were prepared by immunoSEQ multiplex PCR; TCRdb keeps only in-frame clonotypes and omits some of them. The data show some 200,000 clones, 80% to 85% seen once. The sequencing sample was made of PBMCs. The receptors shown here come from a man between 40 and 49 years old in good health and CMV-seropositive. CDR3s include the opening cysteine and the closing phenylalanine or tryptophan. A D gene is named only where the DNA matches it firmly. Clone size appears in some rows only: once, few, many, or a class for an expanded clone.

clone size	J gene	V gene	D gene	CDR3 protein	CDR3 DNA
.	TRBJ1-2	TRBV7-3	.	CASSSSTVYGYTF	TGTGCCAGCAGCTCGAGTACAGTCTATGGCTACACCTTC
.	TRBJ1-1	TRBV7-2	.	CASSFLGGDTEAFF	TGTGCCAGCAGCTTCCTAGGAGGGGACACTGAAGCTTTCTTT
once	TRBJ2-7	TRBV6-5	.	CASSSPGSANEQYF	TGTGCCAGCAGTTCACCGGGGTCAGCGAACGAGCAGTACTTC
.	TRBJ1-3	TRBV7-2	TRBD1	CASSLEGQAGNTIYF	TGTGCCAGCAGCTTAGAGGGACAGGCTGGAAACACCATATATTTT
.	TRBJ1-5	TRBV29-1	.	CSAIWGGQPQHF	TGCAGCGCTATTTGGGGGGGTCAGCCCCAGCATTTT
.	TRBJ1-2	TRBV29-1	.	CSVEDIGYGYSF	TGCAGCGTTGAAGATATCGGGTACGGCTACTCCTTC
.	TRBJ2-7	TRBV5-1	.	CASSLTATYEQYF	TGCGCCAGCAGCTTGACAGCAACCTACGAGCAGTACTTC
.	TRBJ2-1	TRBV28	.	CASSFGFQNNEQFF	TGTGCCAGCAGTTTTGGCTTCCAGAACAATGAGCAGTTCTTC
.	TRBJ2-1	TRBV5-4	.	CASSELTGYNEQFF	TGTGCCAGCAGCGAACTCACAGGATACAATGAGCAGTTCTTC
.	TRBJ2-5	TRBV9	.	CASSVDAGETQYF	TGTGCCAGCAGCGTAGACGCAGGGGAGACCCAGTACTTC
.	TRBJ1-6	TRBV7-9	.	CASSLEGALSPLHF	TGTGCCAGCAGCTTAGAGGGAGCCTTGTCACCCCTCCACTTT
.	TRBJ2-5	TRBV19	.	CASSVSGETQYF	TGTGCCAGTAGTGTTAGCGGTGAGACCCAGTACTTC
few	TRBJ2-7	TRBV5-6	.	CASSQQVRNYEQYF	TGTGCCAGCAGCCAACAAGTCAGGAACTACGAGCAGTACTTC
.	TRBJ2-3	TRBV6-1	TRBD2	CASSEYPGGPGTQYF	TGTGCCAGCAGTGAATATCCGGGGGGGCCCGGGACGCAGTATTTT
.	TRBJ1-2	TRBV18	TRBD1	CASSPRQGVEGYTF	TGTGCCAGCTCACCTCGGCAGGGGGTAGAGGGCTACACCTTC
.	TRBJ1-1	TRBV21-1	.	CASSKQGETEAFF	TGTGCCAGCAGCAAGCAGGGGGAAACTGAAGCTTTCTTT
.	TRBJ2-2	TRBV30	TRBD2	CAWSEPAGTANTGELFF	TGTGCCTGGAGTGAACCAGCGGGGACCGCGAACACCGGGGAGCTGTTTTTT
.	TRBJ1-2	TRBV30	TRBD1	CAYYRGSNYGYTF	TGTGCCTACTACAGGGGGTCTAACTATGGCTACACCTTC
.	TRBJ2-7	TRBV10-3	TRBD2	CAISESAGAPGYEQYF	TGTGCCATCAGTGAGTCGGCGGGAGCCCCGGGCTACGAGCAGTACTTC
.	TRBJ1-3	TRBV7-2	TRBD1	CASTEIQGYGNTIYF	TGTGCCAGCACCGAAATACAGGGGTACGGAAACACCATATATTTT
few	TRBJ1-1	TRBV29-1	.	CSGGEMNTEAFF	TGCAGCGGGGGAGAGATGAACACTGAAGCTTTCTTT
.	TRBJ1-5	TRBV5-5	.	CASSWGTGDQPQHF	TGTGCCAGCAGCTGGGGGACGGGGGATCAGCCCCAGCATTTT
.	TRBJ1-3	TRBV29-1	.	CSVEDAFRGRPGNTIYF	TGCAGCGTTGAAGACGCTTTCCGCGGGCGCCCTGGAAACACCATATATTTT
.	TRBJ2-7	TRBV7-2	TRBD2	CASSLHLAGGISTSYEQYF	TGTGCCAGCAGCCTCCACCTAGCGGGGGGGATCTCTACCTCTTACGAGCAGTACTTC
.	TRBJ2-2	TRBV5-1	.	CATPGTGGELFF	TGCGCCACCCCCGGTACGGGCGGGGAGCTGTTTTTT
few	TRBJ1-3	TRBV30	.	CAWGQLSGNTIYF	TGTGCCTGGGGACAGCTCTCTGGAAACACCATATATTTT
.	TRBJ2-3	TRBV19	TRBD2	CATRTSGGVTQYF	TGTGCCACTCGGACTAGCGGGGGTGTTACGCAGTATTTT
.	TRBJ2-3	TRBV9	TRBD2	CASSISGGVSTDTQYF	TGTGCCAGCAGCATTAGCGGGGGGGTGAGCACAGATACGCAGTATTTT
.	TRBJ1-3	TRBV11-2	.	CASSPSGRNTIYF	TGTGCCAGCAGCCCCTCAGGGCGGAACACCATATATTTT
.	TRBJ2-6	TRBV28	.	CASSSGLFSGANVLTF	TGTGCCAGCAGTTCCGGACTGTTCTCTGGGGCCAACGTCCTGACTTTC
.	TRBJ1-1	TRBV6-1	TRBD1	CASRGTAEAFF	TGTGCCAGCAGAGGGACAGCTGAAGCTTTCTTT
.	TRBJ1-1	TRBV19	.	CASSMSRQRAFF	TGTGCCAGTAGTATGTCGCGGCAGCGGGCTTTCTTT
.	TRBJ1-1	TRBV14	.	CASSQDWIGSEAFF	TGTGCCAGCAGCCAAGATTGGATCGGGTCTGAAGCTTTCTTT
once	TRBJ1-2	TRBV7-2	.	CASSSGVNYGYTF	TGTGCCAGCAGCTCGGGGGTAAACTATGGCTACACCTTC
.	TRBJ1-1	TRBV19	TRBD1	CASRGQRSFEAFF	TGTGCCAGTAGGGGACAGAGGAGCTTTGAAGCTTTCTTT
.	TRBJ2-5	TRBV10-2	.	CASTNAETQYF	TGCGCCAGCACCAATGCGGAGACCCAGTACTTC
once	TRBJ2-3	TRBV4-3	TRBD2	CASSQDHGTSGGANPDTQYF	TGCGCCAGCAGCCAAGATCATGGGACTAGCGGGGGGGCCAACCCAGATACGCAGTATTTT
.	TRBJ2-7	TRBV9	.	CASSAIDGAYEQYF	TGTGCCAGCAGCGCGATTGACGGGGCCTACGAGCAGTACTTC
.	TRBJ1-1	TRBV2	.	CASSHQTQGAFF	TGTGCCAGCAGCCACCAGACCCAGGGAGCTTTCTTT
.	TRBJ2-5	TRBV28	TRBD2	CASSLFSGGAETQYF	TGTGCCAGCAGTTTATTCAGCGGGGGGGCGGAGACCCAGTACTTC
.	TRBJ2-3	TRBV10-1	.	CASSLRDTYTDTQYF	TGCGCCAGCAGCCTTCGGGACACCTACACAGATACGCAGTATTTT
many	TRBJ2-7	TRBV6-1	.	CASGRDMTSYEQYF	TGTGCCAGCGGCCGGGACATGACCTCCTACGAGCAGTACTTC
.	TRBJ2-7	TRBV27	TRBD1	CASSLGQGFYHEQYF	TGTGCCAGCAGCCTCGGACAGGGGTTTTACCACGAGCAGTACTTC
.	TRBJ1-1	TRBV28	.	CASKTGNTEAFF	TGTGCCAGCAAGACAGGCAACACTGAAGCTTTCTTT
.	TRBJ1-3	TRBV7-8	TRBD1	CASSLTGGGNTIYF	TGTGCCAGCAGCCTCACAGGGGGAGGAAACACCATATATTTT
.	TRBJ2-1	TRBV4-1	.	CASSQGLAPGNEQFF	TGCGCCAGCAGCCAAGGGCTAGCCCCGGGGAATGAGCAGTTCTTC
.	TRBJ1-1	TRBV7-2	.	CASSAGILNTEAFF	TGTGCCAGCAGCGCAGGGATCTTGAACACTGAAGCTTTCTTT
.	TRBJ1-3	TRBV5-1	.	CASSLAQGSGNTIYF	TGCGCCAGCAGCTTGGCACAGGGCTCTGGAAACACCATATATTTT
.	TRBJ2-1	TRBV19	.	CASSIDRVTSDEQFF	TGTGCCAGTAGTATAGATCGGGTAACTTCGGATGAGCAGTTCTTC
.	TRBJ2-3	TRBV10-3	TRBD2	CAISEAGTSITDTQYF	TGTGCCATCAGTGAGGCCGGGACTAGCATCACAGATACGCAGTATTTT
few	TRBJ2-2	TRBV21-1	.	CASSKEGTGEIGELFF	TGTGCCAGCAGCAAAGAAGGGACAGGGGAGATCGGGGAGCTGTTTTTT
.	TRBJ1-4	TRBV2	TRBD1	CASQQGQGRWGEKLFF	TGTGCCAGCCAACAGGGACAGGGGAGATGGGGGGAAAAACTGTTTTTT